A single sample gave rise to the 9 T cell receptor beta chains below, sequenced in a study of liver allograft versus peripheral blood T cells. Study information: Hepatic allograft T cell receptor repertoires were evaluated relative to those present in recipients' peripheral blood.

One entry per CDR3 protein, called by TCRdb with MiXCR from the reads. Here the sample spans roughly 3,500 distinct CDR3 sequences, about a sixth being singletons. These receptors all come from a human patient who had a liver transplant. Some T cells may possibly be graft donor cells.

This clonotype was seen a few times. The chain combines TRBV6-1 with TRBJ1-1; 7 bases match TRBD1. From germline, CDR1 is MNHNS and CDR2 SASEGT. The CDR3 length is 13 residues. V was pared by 6 bases and J by 7 bases, with 8 bases of the junction left unmatched. CDR3 bases: TGTGCCAGCAGAGCCGACAGGGTTTATGAAGCTTTCTTT. It codes for CASRADRVYEAFF.

This clonotype qualifies as medium-sized (0.01 to 0.1%). This chain joins TRBV27 and TRBJ2-7; 7 bases are a match to TRBD1. The CDR3 covers 13 residues. Germline CDR1 reads MNHEY; CDR2 reads SMNVEV (reference sequence). J lost 3 bases, V lost 7 bases, and 6 bases had no gene match. The DNA for the CDR3 is TGTGCCAGCACCAAGGGACAGCGCTACGAGCAGTACTTC. Its translation: CASTKGQRYEQYF.

The genes are TRBV5-6 and TRBJ2-3; no reliable D call. This CDR3 region has 14 residues. V lost 0 bases and J 5 bases, leaving 10 bases between the germline ends. CDR1 SGHDT and CDR2 YYEEEE come from the germline V gene. The DNA of the CDR3 is TGTGCCAGCAGCTTGGCGGCTAGAGGAGATACGCAGTATTTT. It translates to CASSLAARGDTQYF.

The chain is built from TRBV2 and TRBJ1-5; 9 positions match TRBD1. Germline V lookup: CDR1 SNHLY, CDR2 FYNNEI. The V segment lost 7 bases and the J segment 2 bases; nucleotides outside the gene matches: 6. The CDR3 sequence is 15 residues long. The CDR3 DNA sequence: TGTGCCAGCAACCCGGGACAGGGCGGCAATCAGCCCCAGCATTTT. Translation gives CASNPGQGGNQPQHF.

This clonotype qualifies as medium-sized (0.01 to 0.1%). The chain couples TRBV19 to TRBJ1-5; TRBD1 agrees at 7 bases. Trimming at V came to 4 bases and at J to 2 bases, leaving 8 bases not matched to a gene. This CDR3 has 16 residues. The germline CDR1 and CDR2 sequences are LNHDA and SQIVND (reference sequence). The CDR3 is CASSTILGGRNQPQHF. In DNA form, the CDR3 reads TGTGCCAGTAGTACGATTTTAGGGGGCCGCAATCAGCCCCAGCATTTT.

The V gene is TRBV28, the J gene TRBJ1-2; 9 bases align to TRBD1. This CDR3 region has 12 residues. Losses at the gene ends were 5 bases for V and 7 bases for J; bases not matched to a gene: 2. Germline loops: CDR1 MDHEN, CDR2 SYDVKM. Here the CDR3 reads CASSLQGAGYTF. CDR3 coding DNA: TGTGCCAGCAGTCTACAGGGGGCTGGCTACACCTTC.

The rearrangement uses TRBV9 and TRBJ2-3; perhaps TRBD1 as D (6 bases). Trimming left V 4 bases short and J 4 bases short, with 10 bases between. The CDR3 has 13 amino acids. Germline CDR1 reads SGDLS; CDR2 reads YYNGEE. CDR3 region: CASSPGDADTQYF. The CDR3 nucleotides are TGTGCCAGCAGCCCAGGGGACGCAGATACGCAGTATTTT.

This clonotype qualifies as medium-sized. This chain links TRBV7-9 with TRBJ1-2; a possible D gene is TRBD1 (5 bases). CDR3 length equals 16 residues. Germline CDR1 SEHNR, CDR2 FQNEAQ (reference sequence). Trimming took off 6 bases at V and 2 bases at J, with 19 bases between the two ends. The CDR3 DNA sequence: TGTGCCAGCAGTTCTCCTCAGGGCGGGCGAAACTATGGCTACACCTTC. Translated: CASSSPQGGRNYGYTF.

The rearrangement uses TRBV28 and TRBJ1-1; no firm D call. In germline, CDR1 is MDHEN, CDR2 SYDVKM. CDR3 length: 13 residues. Trimming shortened V by 6 bases and J by 2 bases, and 10 bases separated the two germline ends. This CDR3 is CASRWNVNTEAFF. DNA for the CDR3: TGTGCCAGCAGGTGGAATGTCAACACTGAAGCTTTCTTT.